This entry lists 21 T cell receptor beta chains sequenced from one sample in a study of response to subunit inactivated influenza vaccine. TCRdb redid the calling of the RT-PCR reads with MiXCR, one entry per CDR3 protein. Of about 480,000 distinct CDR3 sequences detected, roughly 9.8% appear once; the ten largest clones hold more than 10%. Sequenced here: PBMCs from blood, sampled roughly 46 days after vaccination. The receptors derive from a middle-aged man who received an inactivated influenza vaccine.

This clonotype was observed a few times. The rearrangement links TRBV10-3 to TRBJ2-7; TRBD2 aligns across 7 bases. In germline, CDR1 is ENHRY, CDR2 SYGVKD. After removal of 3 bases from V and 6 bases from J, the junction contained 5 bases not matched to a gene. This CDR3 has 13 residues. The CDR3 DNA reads TGTGCCATCAGTGACGAGACTAGCTTCGAGCAGTACTTC. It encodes CAISDETSFEQYF.

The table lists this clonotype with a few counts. The CDR3 region is CASSLPGLAGVAGELFF. In DNA form, the CDR3 reads TGTGCCAGCAGTTTACCGGGACTAGCGGGAGTAGCCGGGGAGCTGTTTTTT. V and J are TRBV28 and TRBJ2-2; 14 bases are shared with TRBD2. Losses at the gene ends were 2 bases for V and 6 bases for J; bases not matched to a gene: 5. The germline V gene encodes CDR1 MDHEN and CDR2 SYDVKM. The CDR3 has 17 amino acids.

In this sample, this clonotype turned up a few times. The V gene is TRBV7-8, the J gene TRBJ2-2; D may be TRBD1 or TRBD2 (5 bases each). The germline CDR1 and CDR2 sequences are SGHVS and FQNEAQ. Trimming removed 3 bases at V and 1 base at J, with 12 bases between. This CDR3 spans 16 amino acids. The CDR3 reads CASSFDPGRNTGELFF. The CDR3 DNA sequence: TGTGCCAGCAGCTTTGATCCGGGACGGAACACCGGGGAGCTGTTTTTT. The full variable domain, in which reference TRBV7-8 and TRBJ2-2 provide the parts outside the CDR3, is GAGVSQSPRYKVAKRGQDVALRCDPISGHVSLFWYQQALGQGPEFLTYFQNEAQLDKSGLPSDRFFAERPEGSVSTLKIQRTQQEDSAVYLCASSFDPGRNTGELFFGEGSRLTVL.

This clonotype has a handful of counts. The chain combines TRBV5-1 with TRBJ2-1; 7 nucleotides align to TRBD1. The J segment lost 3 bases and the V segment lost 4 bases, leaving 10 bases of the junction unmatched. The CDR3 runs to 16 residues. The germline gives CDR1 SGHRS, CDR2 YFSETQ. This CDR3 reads CASSQTHRQGYNEQFF. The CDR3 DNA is TGCGCCAGCAGCCAAACACACAGACAGGGCTACAATGAGCAGTTCTTC. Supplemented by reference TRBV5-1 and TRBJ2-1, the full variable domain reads KAGVTQTPRYLIKTRGQQVTLSCSPISGHRSVSWYQQTPGQGLQFLFEYFSETQRNKGNFPGRFSGRQFSNSRSEMNVSTLELGDSALYLCASSQTHRQGYNEQFFGPGTRLTVL.

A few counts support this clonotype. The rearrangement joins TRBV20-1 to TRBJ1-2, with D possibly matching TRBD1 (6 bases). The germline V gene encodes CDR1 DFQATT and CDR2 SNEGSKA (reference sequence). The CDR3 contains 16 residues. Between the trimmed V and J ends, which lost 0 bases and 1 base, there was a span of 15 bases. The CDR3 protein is CSARDVDRTLNYGYTF. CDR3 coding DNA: TGCAGTGCTAGAGACGTCGACAGGACCCTTAACTATGGCTACACCTTC.

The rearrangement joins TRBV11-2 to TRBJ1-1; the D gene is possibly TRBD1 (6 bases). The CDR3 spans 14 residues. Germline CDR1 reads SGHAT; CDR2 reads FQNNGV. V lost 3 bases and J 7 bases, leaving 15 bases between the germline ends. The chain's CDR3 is CASSLARGPNEAFF. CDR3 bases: TGTGCCAGCAGCTTGGCCAGGGGCCCGAATGAAGCTTTCTTT.

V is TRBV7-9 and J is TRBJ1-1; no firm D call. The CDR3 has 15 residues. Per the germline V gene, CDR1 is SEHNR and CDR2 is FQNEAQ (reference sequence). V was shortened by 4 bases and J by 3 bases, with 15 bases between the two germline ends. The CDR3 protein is CASSSKSISYTEAFF. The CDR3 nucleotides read TGTGCCAGCAGCTCCAAGTCTATCTCCTACACTGAAGCTTTCTTT. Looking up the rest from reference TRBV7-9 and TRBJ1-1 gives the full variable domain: DTGVSQNPRHKITKRGQNVTFRCDPISEHNRLYWYRQTLGQGPEFLTYFQNEAQLEKSRLLSDRFSAERPKGSFSTLEIQRTEQGDSAMYLCASSSKSISYTEAFFGQGTRLTVV.

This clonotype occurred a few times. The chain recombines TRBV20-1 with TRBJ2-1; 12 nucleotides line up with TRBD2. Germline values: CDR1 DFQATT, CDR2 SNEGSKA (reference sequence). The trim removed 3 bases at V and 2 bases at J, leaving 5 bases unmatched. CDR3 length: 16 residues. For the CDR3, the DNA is TGCAGTGCTAGGTCTAGACTAGCGGGAGCCTACAATGAGCAGTTCTTC. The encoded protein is CSARSRLAGAYNEQFF.

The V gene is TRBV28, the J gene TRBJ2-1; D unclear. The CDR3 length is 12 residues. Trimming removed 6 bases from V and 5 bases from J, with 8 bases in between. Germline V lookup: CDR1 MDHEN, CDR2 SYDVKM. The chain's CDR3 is CASRRLNNEQFF. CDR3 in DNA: TGTGCCAGCAGACGACTGAACAATGAGCAGTTCTTC.

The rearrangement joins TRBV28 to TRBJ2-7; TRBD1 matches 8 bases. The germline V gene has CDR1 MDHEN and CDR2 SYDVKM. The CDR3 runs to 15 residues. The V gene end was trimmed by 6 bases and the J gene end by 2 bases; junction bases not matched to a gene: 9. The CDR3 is CASRRQGNMAYEQYF. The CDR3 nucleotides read TGTGCCAGCAGAAGACAGGGGAATATGGCCTACGAGCAGTACTTC.

This CDR3 is CASSLGAGTGFLYNEQFF. CDR3 nucleotide sequence: TGTGCCAGCAGCTTAGGGGCCGGGACAGGATTCCTTTACAATGAGCAGTTCTTC. The chain couples TRBV11-2 to TRBJ2-1; 8 nucleotides align to TRBD1. With V trimmed by 1 base and J by 4 bases, 12 bases remained unmatched. Germline V CDR1 and CDR2: SGHAT, FQNNGV. The CDR3 extends over 18 amino acids.

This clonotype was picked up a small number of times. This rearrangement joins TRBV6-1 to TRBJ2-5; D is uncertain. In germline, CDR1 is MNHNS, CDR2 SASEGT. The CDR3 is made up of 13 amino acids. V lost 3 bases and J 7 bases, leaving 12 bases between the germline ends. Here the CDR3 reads CASSESSRGTQYF. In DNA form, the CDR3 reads TGTGCCAGCAGTGAGAGCAGCCGAGGGACCCAGTACTTC.

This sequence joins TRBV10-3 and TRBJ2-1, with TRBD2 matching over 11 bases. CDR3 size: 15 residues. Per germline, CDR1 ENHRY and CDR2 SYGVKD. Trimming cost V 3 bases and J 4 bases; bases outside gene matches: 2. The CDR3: CAISETSGGYNEQFF. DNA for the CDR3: TGTGCCATCAGTGAAACTAGCGGGGGTTACAATGAGCAGTTCTTC.

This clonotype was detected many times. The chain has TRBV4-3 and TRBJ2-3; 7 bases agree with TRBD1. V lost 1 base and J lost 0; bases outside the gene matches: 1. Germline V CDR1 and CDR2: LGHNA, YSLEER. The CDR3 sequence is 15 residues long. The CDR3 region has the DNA TGCGCCAGCAGCCAAGCGGGACAGAGCACAGATACGCAGTATTTT. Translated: CASSQAGQSTDTQYF.

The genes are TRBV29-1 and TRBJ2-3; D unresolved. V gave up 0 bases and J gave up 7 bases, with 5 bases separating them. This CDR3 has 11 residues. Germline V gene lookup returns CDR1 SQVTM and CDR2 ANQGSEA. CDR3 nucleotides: TGCAGCGTTGAAGAGGGGTATACGCAGTATTTT. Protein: CSVEEGYTQYF.

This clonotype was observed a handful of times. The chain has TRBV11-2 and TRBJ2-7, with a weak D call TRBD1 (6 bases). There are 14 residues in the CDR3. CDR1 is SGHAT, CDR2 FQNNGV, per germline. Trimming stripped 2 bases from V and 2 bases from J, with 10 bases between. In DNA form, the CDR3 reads TGTGCCAGCAGCTTATCACAGGGACCCTACGAGCAGTACTTC. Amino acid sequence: CASSLSQGPYEQYF.

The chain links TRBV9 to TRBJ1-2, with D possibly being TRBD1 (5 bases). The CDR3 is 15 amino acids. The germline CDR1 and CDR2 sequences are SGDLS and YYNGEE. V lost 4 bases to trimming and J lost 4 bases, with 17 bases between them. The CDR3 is CASSPPTGTFYGYTF. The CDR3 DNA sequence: TGTGCCAGCAGCCCCCCAACGGGGACCTTCTATGGCTACACCTTC.

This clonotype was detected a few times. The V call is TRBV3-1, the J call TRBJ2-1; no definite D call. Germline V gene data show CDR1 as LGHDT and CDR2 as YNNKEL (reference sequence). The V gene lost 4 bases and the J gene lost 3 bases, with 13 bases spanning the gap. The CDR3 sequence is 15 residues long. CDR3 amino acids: CASSRPHVGYNEQFF. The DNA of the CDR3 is TGTGCCAGCAGCCGCCCCCATGTAGGCTACAATGAGCAGTTCTTC.

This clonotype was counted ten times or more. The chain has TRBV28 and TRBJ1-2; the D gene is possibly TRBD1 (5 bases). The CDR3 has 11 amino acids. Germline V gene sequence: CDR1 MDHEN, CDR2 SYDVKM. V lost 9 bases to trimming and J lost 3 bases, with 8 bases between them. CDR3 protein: CASQGDYGYTF. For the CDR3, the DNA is TGTGCCAGTCAGGGCGACTATGGCTACACCTTC.

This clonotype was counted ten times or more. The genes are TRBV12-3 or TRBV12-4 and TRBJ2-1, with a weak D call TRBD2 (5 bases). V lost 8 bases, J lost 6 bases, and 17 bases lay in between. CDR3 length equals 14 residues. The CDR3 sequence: CASRYSAGPNEQFF. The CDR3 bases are TGTGCCAGCCGCTACTCGGCGGGCCCCAATGAGCAGTTCTTC.

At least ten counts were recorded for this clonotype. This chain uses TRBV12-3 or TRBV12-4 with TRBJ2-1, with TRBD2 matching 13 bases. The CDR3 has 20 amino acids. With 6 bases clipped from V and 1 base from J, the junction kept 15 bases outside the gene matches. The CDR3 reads CASSPPTTSGGLRSYNEQFF. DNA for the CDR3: TGTGCCAGCAGCCCTCCCACGACTAGCGGGGGGCTTCGGTCCTACAATGAGCAGTTCTTC.